The 24 T cell receptor beta chains below all came from one sample that was sequenced in a study of T cell repertoires in cytomegalovirus infection. TCRdb used MiXCR to reprocess the reads, holding one entry per CDR3 protein. The data hold 510,000 or so distinct CDR3 sequences, with about 26% observed a single time. Sample: PBMCs. The receptor source for this set is a human donor in good health (CMV status not recorded). Some clones in this sample may be carry-over from other donors' samples.

This clonotype has at least ten counts. The chain couples TRBV7-2 to TRBJ1-5; the match to TRBD1 covers 9 bases. Trimming cost V 5 bases and J 6 bases; bases outside gene matches: 2. Germline V lookup: CDR1 SGHTA, CDR2 FQGNSA. The CDR3 length is 13 residues. Written as DNA, the CDR3 is TGTGCCAGCAGCCGACAGGGGGGTCAGCCCCAGCATTTT. It specifies CASSRQGGQPQHF. Combining the CDR3 with reference TRBV7-2 and TRBJ1-5 gives the whole variable domain GAGVSQSPSNKVTEKGKDVELRCDPISGHTALYWYRQSLGQGLEFLIYFQGNSAPDKSGLPSDRFSAERTGGSVSTLTIQRTQQEDSAVYLCASSRQGGQPQHFGDGTRLSIL.

Only a few counts were recorded for this clonotype. The chain joins TRBV5-6 to TRBJ2-7, with a weak D call TRBD1 (6 bases). In germline, CDR1 is SGHDT, CDR2 YYEEEE. CDR3 length: 13 amino acids. The V and J ends lost 2 bases and 5 bases respectively, with 11 bases between them. CDR3 in amino acids: CASSLTGSDEQYF. The CDR3 DNA reads as TGTGCCAGCAGCTTAACAGGGAGCGACGAGCAGTACTTC.

This clonotype was picked up many times. The V call is TRBV7-3, the J call TRBJ1-1; D call uncertain. Germline CDR1 reads SGHTA; CDR2 reads FQGTGA. V was shortened by 4 bases and J by 4 bases, with 10 bases between the two germline ends. CDR3 size: 13 residues. The CDR3, as DNA: TGTGCCAGCAGCTCGACCGAGTTCACTGAAGCTTTCTTT. Translated: CASSSTEFTEAFF.

The chain is built from TRBV4-3 and TRBJ1-5; D unclear. CDR1 and CDR2 from the germline V gene are LGHNA and YSLEER. Trimming pared 0 bases from V and 1 base from J, leaving 7 bases between. The CDR3 runs 15 residues. The CDR3 spells CASSQEVTSNQPQHF. The CDR3 DNA reads as TGCGCCAGCAGCCAAGAAGTGACGAGCAATCAGCCCCAGCATTTT.

In its sample, this clonotype was seen a few times. The chain joins TRBV27 to TRBJ1-3, with 7 bases that match TRBD1. This CDR3 has 15 residues. Germline values: CDR1 MNHEY, CDR2 SMNVEV (reference sequence). With 5 bases clipped from V and 3 bases from J, the junction kept 7 bases outside the gene matches. Here the CDR3 DNA reads TGTGCCAGCAGTCCAGCCGGGACAGATGGAAACACCATATATTTT. This encodes CASSPAGTDGNTIYF.

The chain has TRBV7-9 and TRBJ2-7, with D uncertain. The CDR3 runs 11 residues. Trimming cost V 4 bases and J 6 bases, with 7 bases left between them. CDR1 and CDR2 from the germline V gene are SEHNR and FQNEAQ (reference sequence). CDR3 sequence reads: CASSSSGEQYV. The CDR3, as DNA: TGTGCCAGCAGCTCCTCGGGCGAGCAGTACGTC.

The rearrangement links TRBV7-2 to TRBJ2-7, with unresolved D. CDR3 length equals 13 residues. Germline-derived CDR1 and CDR2 are SGHTA and FQGNSA. Trimming removed 5 bases at V and 4 bases at J, with 12 bases between. The CDR3, as DNA: TGTGCCAGCAGCGAAAGTAGGTGGTACGAGCAGTACGTC. This codes for CASSESRWYEQYV.

The V gene is TRBV7-9, the J gene TRBJ1-6, with 8 bases that match TRBD1. This CDR3 contains 15 residues. CDR1 and CDR2 (germline): SEHNR, FQNEAQ (reference sequence). The V and J ends lost 4 bases and 10 bases, in that order; junction bases with no gene match: 9. The CDR3 bases are TGTGCCAGCAGCTCGGACAGGGAGTTACGCTCACCCCTCCACTTT. It yields the protein CASSSDRELRSPLHF.

This clonotype was recorded a few times. This rearrangement joins TRBV27 to TRBJ2-1, with a possible D match to TRBD2 (6 bases). The V end lost 3 bases, the J end lost 7 bases, and 16 bases lay between the germline ends. Germline CDR1 is MNHEY and CDR2 is SMNVEV (reference sequence). CDR3 length: 15 residues. CDR3 nucleotides: TGTGCCAGCAGTTTTCTCCGACTAGATATAAATGAGCAGTTCTTC. Translating gives CASSFLRLDINEQFF.

This clonotype was seen more than once but under ten times. The rearrangement uses TRBV15 and TRBJ1-4, with D unresolved. Germline assignment: CDR1 LNHNV and CDR2 YYDKDF (reference sequence). This CDR3 is built from 15 residues. The V end lost 0 bases, the J end lost 0 bases, and 5 bases lay between the germline ends. The CDR3 sequence is CATSRDYTTNEKLFF. Here the CDR3 DNA reads TGTGCCACCAGCAGAGATTATACAACTAATGAAAAACTGTTTTTT.

The rearrangement links TRBV7-2 to TRBJ2-4; a weak D match, TRBD2 (6 bases). The CDR3 contains 15 residues. Trimming stripped 5 bases from V and 0 bases from J, with 11 bases between. Germline-derived CDR1 and CDR2 are SGHTA and FQGNSA. CDR3 residues: CASSRDSSAKNIQYF. For the CDR3, the DNA is TGTGCCAGCAGCCGGGACTCTTCAGCCAAAAACATTCAGTACTTC.

Ten or more counts support this clonotype. This chain uses TRBV7-2 with TRBJ2-7; 11 nucleotides match TRBD2. Germline trimming cut 3 bases from V and 3 bases from J; bases unmatched to any gene: 7. The CDR3 length is 16 residues. The germline CDR1 and CDR2 sequences are SGHTA and FQGNSA. Written as DNA, the CDR3 is TGTGCCAGCAGCTTGGCTACTAGCGGGAGAGGCTACGAGCAGTACTTC. The encoded protein is CASSLATSGRGYEQYF.

In regard to this clonotype: A much larger clone sits a single nucleotide away, making a read error possible. The chain recombines TRBV7-9 with TRBJ2-2; a possible D gene is TRBD2 (6 bases). Trimming cost V 0 bases and J 6 bases, with 17 bases left between them. The CDR3 has 17 amino acids. Germline loops: CDR1 SEHNR, CDR2 FQNEAQ (reference sequence). This CDR3 reads CASSLAAGLDEAGELFF. CDR3 coding DNA: TGTGCCAGCAGCTTAGCCGCGGGGCTAGATGAGGCCGGGGAGCTGTTTTTT.

V is TRBV5-5 and J is TRBJ2-7; D is possibly TRBD1 (6 bases). V was pared by 3 bases and J by 2 bases, with 9 bases between. Germline V gives CDR1 SGHKS, CDR2 YYEKEE (reference sequence). The CDR3 sequence is 13 residues long. The CDR3 is CASSSDRTYEQYV. The CDR3 bases are TGTGCCAGCAGCTCCGACAGGACCTACGAGCAGTACGTC.

This clonotype was observed at least ten times. It may be a read error: a sequence one base away is much more abundant. This chain uses TRBV7-2 with TRBJ1-3; no firm D call. The V end lost 2 bases, the J end lost 0 bases, and 5 bases lay between the germline ends. The germline gives CDR1 SGHTA, CDR2 FQGNSA. This CDR3 spans 14 amino acids. DNA of the CDR3: TGTGCCAGCAGCTTACCCAGCTCTGGAAACACCATATATTTT. Its translation is CASSLPSSGNTIYF. Full variable domain (rest looked up from reference TRBV7-2 and TRBJ1-3): GAGVSQSPSNKVTEKGKDVELRCDPISGHTALYWYRQSLGQGLEFLIYFQGNSAPDKSGLPSDRFSAERTGGSVSTLTIQRTQQEDSAVYLCASSLPSSGNTIYFGEGSWLTVV.

The chain combines TRBV18 with TRBJ1-2; 8 positions match TRBD1. There are 15 residues in the CDR3. Germline loops: CDR1 KGHSH, CDR2 LQKENI. J was trimmed by 1 base and V by 4 bases; bases with no gene match: 5. CDR3 protein: CASSHGQGRNYGYTF. In DNA form, the CDR3 reads TGTGCCAGCTCACACGGACAGGGTCGTAACTATGGCTACACCTTC.

V gene TRBV29-1 combines with J gene TRBJ2-5, with D hard to call. Germline lookup yields CDR1 SQVTM and CDR2 ANQGSEA. This CDR3 has 12 residues. With 8 bases removed from V and 5 bases from J, the gap between germline ends came to 15 bases. The chain's CDR3 is CSSAGFGETQYF. The CDR3 coding sequence is TGCAGCTCCGCTGGATTCGGGGAGACCCAGTACTTC.

This clonotype was observed at least ten times. The chain employs TRBV7-2 and TRBJ2-7; D not certain. In germline, CDR1 is SGHTA, CDR2 FQGNSA. V lost 1 base, J lost 3 bases, and 7 bases lay in between. This CDR3 comprises 13 residues. The DNA of the CDR3 is TGTGCCAGCAGCTTAGGGGTAGGCTACGAGCAGTACTTC. The encoded protein is CASSLGVGYEQYF.

The chain carries TRBV4-3 and TRBJ1-2; D remains unclear. The germline V gene has CDR1 LGHNA and CDR2 YSLEER. The V end lost 6 bases, the J end lost 1 base, and 15 bases lay between the germline ends. There are 15 residues in the CDR3. CDR3 nucleotide sequence: TGCGCCAGCAGTCCTACTCTATCCGTTAACTATGGCTACACCTTC. Its translation: CASSPTLSVNYGYTF.

At least ten counts were recorded for this clonotype. The chain is built from TRBV7-3 and TRBJ2-7, with 10 bases identical to TRBD2. The length of the CDR3 is 14 residues. Germline V gives CDR1 SGHTA, CDR2 FQGTGA. V dropped 4 bases and J dropped 3; count of bases not matched to a gene: 3. The CDR3 region is CASSSSGGFYEQYF. The CDR3 coding sequence is TGTGCCAGCAGCTCTAGCGGGGGATTCTACGAGCAGTACTTC.

In its sample, this clonotype was seen once. The chain recombines TRBV30 with TRBJ1-1; D unresolved. Trimming pared 0 bases from V and 7 bases from J, leaving 15 bases between. This CDR3 is 14 amino acids long. Germline lookup yields CDR1 GTSNPN and CDR2 SVGIG (reference sequence). CDR3 in DNA: TGTGCCTGGAGTGTATCGCTCGTAAGCGGTGAAGCTTTCTTT. This encodes CAWSVSLVSGEAFF.

The chain has TRBV7-9 and TRBJ1-4; 8 bases align to TRBD1. V lost 5 bases to trimming and J lost 7 bases; unmatched junction nucleotides: 6. Looked up from germline, CDR1 is SEHNR and CDR2 is FQNEAQ (reference sequence). The CDR3 covers 14 residues. CDR3 sequence (DNA): TGTGCCAGCAGCAGACAGGGGAGTACTGAAAAACTGTTTTTT. This gives the protein CASSRQGSTEKLFF.

The V call is TRBV19, the J call TRBJ1-2; D is possibly TRBD1 (6 bases). CDR1 is LNHDA and CDR2 is SQIVND in the germline V gene (reference sequence). The CDR3 loop spans 17 amino acids. Deletions cut 7 bases from V and 6 bases from J, with 27 bases between. The CDR3 nucleotides are TGTGCCAGTACCCCATTCCGGGACATCGACATGAGGGATGGCTACACCTTC. As protein: CASTPFRDIDMRDGYTF.

There are many counts of this clonotype. V and J are TRBV7-2 and TRBJ2-7; 10 bases fit TRBD2. V gave up 5 bases and J gave up 5 bases; unmatched junction bases: 9. In germline, CDR1 is SGHTA, CDR2 FQGNSA. The CDR3 is 15 residues long. The CDR3 DNA reads as TGTGCCAGCAGCGTTACTAGCGGGGAGGTCAACGAGCAGTACTTC. It encodes CASSVTSGEVNEQYF.